One sample yielded the 29 T cell receptor beta chains listed below, sequenced in a study of shared clonotypes between healthy human individuals. TCRdb's table, derived via immunoSEQ multiplex PCR, lists solely in-frame clones and lacks some. Of about 2 million clones in the sample, approximately 95% were seen once. Cells designated naive CD8 were CD45RO-negative and were positively selected for CCR7, with terminally differentiated effector memory CD45RA+ cells excluded. Sample: naive CD8+ T cells sorted from blood. The receptors derive from a young man in good health.

This chain uses TRBV10-2 with TRBJ1-3; 7 nucleotides line up with TRBD1. This CDR3 has 14 residues. The V gene's germline CDR1 is WSHSY and CDR2 SAAADI. The V gene end was trimmed by 10 bases and the J gene end by 3 bases; junction bases not matched to a gene: 9. The CDR3 DNA reads as TGCGCCACCCGGGAAGGGGGCCGTGGAAACACCATATATTTT. As protein: CATREGGRGNTIYF.

The chain joins TRBV5-1 to TRBJ2-2, with D perhaps TRBD1 (6 bases). V was clipped by 4 bases and J by 6 bases, with 13 bases between them. This CDR3 region has 14 residues. From germline, CDR1 is SGHRS and CDR2 YFSETQ. CDR3: CASSLAGDPGELFF. The DNA for the CDR3 is TGCGCCAGCAGCCTAGCAGGGGATCCCGGGGAGCTGTTTTTT. Looking up the rest from reference TRBV5-1 and TRBJ2-2 gives the full variable domain: KAGVTQTPRYLIKTRGQQVTLSCSPISGHRSVSWYQQTPGQGLQFLFEYFSETQRNKGNFPGRFSGRQFSNSRSEMNVSTLELGDSALYLCASSLAGDPGELFFGEGSRLTVL.

With respect to this clone: Additional DNA sequences in this sample encode the identical CDR3. The V and J genes are TRBV6-1 and TRBJ1-6, with 9 bases fitting TRBD1. The J segment lost 7 bases and the V segment lost 3 bases, leaving 4 bases of the junction unmatched. The germline CDR1 and CDR2 sequences are MNHNS and SASEGT. This CDR3 has 15 residues. The CDR3 reads CASSDLTGGNSPLHF. CDR3 in DNA: TGTGCCAGCAGTGACCTGACAGGGGGGAATTCACCCCTCCACTTT.

V gene TRBV7-8 combines with J gene TRBJ1-4; the match to TRBD1 covers 7 bases. Looked up from germline, CDR1 is SGHVS and CDR2 is FQNEAQ. The CDR3 runs to 17 residues. V shed 1 base and J 13 bases; nucleotides not matched to a gene: 18. CDR3 DNA: TGTGCCAGCAGCTTAGTGGGGACCGACAGGGTCCTGGAGGGACTGTTTTTT. As protein: CASSLVGTDRVLEGLFF. The whole variable domain, remainder taken from reference TRBV7-8 and TRBJ1-4, is GAGVSQSPRYKVAKRGQDVALRCDPISGHVSLFWYQQALGQGPEFLTYFQNEAQLDKSGLPSDRFFAERPEGSVSTLKIQRTQQEDSAVYLCASSLVGTDRVLEGLFFGSGTQLSVL.

CDR3 loop: CASRQPGQRNEKLFF. The CDR3 bases are TGTGCCAGCAGGCAACCGGGACAGCGCAATGAAAAACTGTTTTTT. The chain joins TRBV28 to TRBJ1-4; TRBD1 matches at 7 bases. This CDR3 is built from 15 residues. Germline V lookup: CDR1 MDHEN, CDR2 SYDVKM. V lost 6 bases and J lost 5; bases outside the gene matches: 9. Full variable domain (rest looked up from reference TRBV28 and TRBJ1-4): DVKVTQSSRYLVKRTGEKVFLECVQDMDHENMFWYRQDPGLGLRLIYFSYDVKMKEKGDIPEGYSVSREKKERFSLILESASTNQTSMYLCASRQPGQRNEKLFFGSGTQLSVL.

J is TRBJ1-1 and V is TRBV30; D is undetermined. Germline V gives CDR1 GTSNPN, CDR2 SVGIG (reference sequence). CDR3 length: 13 residues. The V end lost 4 bases, the J end lost 1 base, and 10 bases lay between the germline ends. Here the CDR3 reads CAWTEVTNTEAFF. The CDR3 DNA reads as TGTGCCTGGACTGAGGTGACGAACACTGAAGCTTTCTTT. The variable domain in full, with the rest retrieved from reference TRBV30 and TRBJ1-1, is SQTIHQWPATLVQPVGSPLSLECTVEGTSNPNLYWYRQAAGRGLQLLFYSVGIGQISSEVPQNLSASRPQDRQFILSSKKLLLSDSGFYLCAWTEVTNTEAFFGQGTRLTVV.

The chain links TRBV9 to TRBJ2-3, with D perhaps given as TRBD1 or TRBD2 (5 bases each). Germline CDR1 is SGDLS and CDR2 is YYNGEE. CDR3 length: 14 residues. The germline V and J ends were trimmed by 7 bases and 0 bases, with 12 bases remaining between them. CDR3 protein: CASGVGDSTDTQYF. Written as DNA, the CDR3 is TGTGCCAGCGGGGTGGGGGATAGCACAGATACGCAGTATTTT.

The chain joins TRBV28 to TRBJ2-5, with D possibly matching TRBD2 (6 bases). Trimming removed 3 bases at V and 0 bases at J, with 8 bases between. This CDR3 region has 14 residues. The germline V gene has CDR1 MDHEN and CDR2 SYDVKM. Here the CDR3 reads CASSFRDYQETQYF. In DNA form, the CDR3 reads TGTGCCAGCAGTTTTCGGGACTACCAAGAGACCCAGTACTTC.

The CDR3 loop is CASSQGLAGGPLSYEQYF. CDR3 sequence (DNA): TGTGCCAGCAGCCAGGGACTAGCGGGAGGACCCCTCTCCTACGAGCAGTACTTC. V is TRBV7-9 and J is TRBJ2-7, with 15 bases aligning to TRBD2. Per germline, CDR1 SEHNR and CDR2 FQNEAQ (reference sequence). The length of the CDR3 is 18 residues. Trimming took 5 bases from V and 0 from J; bases not matched to a gene: 8.

V and J are TRBV27 and TRBJ2-1; 10 bases match TRBD1. Germline lookup yields CDR1 MNHEY and CDR2 SMNVEV (reference sequence). The trim removed 8 bases at V and 4 bases at J, leaving 5 bases unmatched. CDR3 length equals 14 residues. In DNA form, the CDR3 reads TGTGCCAGCGGGGACAGGGGCCATTACAATGAGCAGTTCTTC. This sequence encodes CASGDRGHYNEQFF.

This chain links TRBV6-1 with TRBJ2-7; 11 nucleotides align to TRBD2. The CDR3 contains 14 residues. From germline, CDR1 is MNHNS and CDR2 SASEGT. J was trimmed by 2 bases and V by 5 bases; bases with no gene match: 2. The CDR3 DNA reads as TGTGCCAGCAGTAATAGCGGGGGGGCCTACGAGCAGTACTTC. Protein product: CASSNSGGAYEQYF.

This rearrangement joins TRBV13 to TRBJ2-1, with TRBD1 matching over 8 bases. There are 15 residues in the CDR3. Germline CDR1 reads PRHDT; CDR2 reads FYEKMQ (reference sequence). V lost 5 bases to trimming and J lost 2 bases; unmatched junction nucleotides: 5. The CDR3 loop is CASSTGTGAYNEQFF. Here the CDR3 DNA reads TGTGCCAGCAGCACCGGGACAGGAGCCTACAATGAGCAGTTCTTC. Using reference TRBV13 and TRBJ2-1 for the parts outside the CDR3, the full variable domain is AAGVIQSPRHLIKEKRETATLKCYPIPRHDTVYWYQQGPGQDPQFLISFYEKMQSDKGSIPDRFSAQQFSDYHSELNMSSLELGDSALYFCASSTGTGAYNEQFFGPGTRLTVL.

The J gene is TRBJ2-5, the V gene TRBV29-1; no clear D gene. Germline assignment: CDR1 SQVTM and CDR2 ANQGSEA. The V end was cut by 1 base, the J end by 2 bases, with 11 bases between. The CDR3 spans 14 residues. As DNA, the CDR3 is TGCAGCGTTGAAGTTGTAACTTTACAAGAGACCCAGTACTTC. This encodes CSVEVVTLQETQYF.

This clone was seen just once. The rearrangement joins TRBV6-1 to TRBJ2-7; the match to TRBD2 covers 12 bases. Germline V gene sequence: CDR1 MNHNS, CDR2 SASEGT. The CDR3 totals 14 residues. V was clipped by 8 bases and J by 4 bases; unmatched bases: 6. CDR3 in amino acids: CASRGTSGFYEQYF. In DNA, the CDR3 is TGTGCCAGCCGGGGGACTAGCGGGTTTTACGAGCAGTACTTC.

This clone was counted only a few times. The gene calls are TRBV27 and TRBJ1-5; possibly TRBD1 for D (5 bases). Germline values: CDR1 MNHEY, CDR2 SMNVEV (reference sequence). The CDR3 is 16 residues long. V lost 10 bases and J 2 bases, leaving 21 bases between the germline ends. The CDR3 DNA reads TGTGCCAAGCGGGGGACGCATAAGAAAGGCAATCAGCCCCAGCATTTT. Translated: CAKRGTHKKGNQPQHF.

The chain is built from TRBV5-1 and TRBJ1-5; a weak D match, TRBD1 (6 bases). Trimming left V 0 bases short and J 6 bases short, with 13 bases between. Germline values: CDR1 SGHRS, CDR2 YFSETQ. CDR3 length: 15 residues. The CDR3 DNA sequence: TGCGCCAGCAGCTTGGAAGGGGGAGTGGGTCAGCCCCAGCATTTT. Translating gives CASSLEGGVGQPQHF.

This chain uses TRBV5-1 with TRBJ1-1; possibly TRBD1 for D (6 bases). CDR1 and CDR2 from the germline V gene are SGHRS and YFSETQ. Trimming stripped 3 bases from V and 2 bases from J, with 14 bases between. The CDR3 is 15 residues long. Here the CDR3 DNA reads TGCGCCAGCAGCTCGTACCTGACAGGTAACACTGAAGCTTTCTTT. It codes for CASSSYLTGNTEAFF.

The table lists this clone with a count of one. The chain combines TRBV5-1 with TRBJ2-3; D is uncertain. Germline CDR1 SGHRS, CDR2 YFSETQ. The CDR3 is 16 residues long. Trimming stripped 1 base from V and 3 bases from J, with 15 bases between. In DNA, the CDR3 is TGCGCCAGCAGCTTGACATCGGGCCGTGGGACAGATACGCAGTATTTT. This gives the protein CASSLTSGRGTDTQYF.

The chain has TRBV30 and TRBJ2-7; 8 nucleotides align to TRBD1. The CDR3 is made up of 15 amino acids. From germline, CDR1 is GTSNPN and CDR2 SVGIG (reference sequence). V was clipped by 1 base and J by 2 bases; unmatched bases: 7. The CDR3 nucleotides are TGTGCCTGGAGTGGTCCGGGACAGGCCCCCTACGAGCAGTACTTC. Amino acid sequence: CAWSGPGQAPYEQYF.

The chain employs TRBV7-8 and TRBJ2-7, with TRBD2 matching over 14 bases. Trimming at V came to 5 bases and at J to 3 bases, leaving 6 bases not matched to a gene. The CDR3 length is 16 residues. Per germline, CDR1 SGHVS and CDR2 FQNEAQ. In nucleotides, the CDR3 is TGTGCCAGCAGCCCCGAAGGGACTAGCGGGAGCTACGAGCAGTACTTC. Encoded protein: CASSPEGTSGSYEQYF.

The V and J genes are TRBV28 and TRBJ1-5, with D possibly TRBD1 on 6 matching bases. The length of the CDR3 is 14 residues. Trimming pared 2 bases from V and 3 bases from J, leaving 8 bases between. From germline, CDR1 is MDHEN and CDR2 SYDVKM. Here the CDR3 reads CASSLPGVNQPQHF. In DNA, the CDR3 is TGTGCCAGCAGTTTACCAGGGGTCAATCAGCCCCAGCATTTT.

The V gene is TRBV7-6, the J gene TRBJ2-7; D call uncertain. Trimming left V 4 bases short and J 2 bases short, with 9 bases between. The germline CDR1 and CDR2 sequences are SGHVS and FNYEAQ. The CDR3 is 13 residues long. The CDR3 region is CASSYKGPYEQYF. CDR3 coding DNA: TGTGCCAGCAGCTATAAGGGTCCCTACGAGCAGTACTTC.

J is TRBJ1-3 and V is TRBV9; the match to TRBD1 covers 7 bases. The CDR3 extends over 16 amino acids. With V trimmed by 3 bases and J by 3 bases, 9 bases remained unmatched. Per the germline V gene, CDR1 is SGDLS and CDR2 is YYNGEE. The CDR3 nucleotides read TGTGCCAGCAGCGCCCCGGGACAGAAAGATGGAAACACCATATATTTT. Its translation is CASSAPGQKDGNTIYF.

The V and J genes are TRBV30 and TRBJ1-1; TRBD1 is a possible D gene (6 bases). Germline V CDR1 and CDR2: GTSNPN, SVGIG (reference sequence). This CDR3 is 13 amino acids long. Trimming left V 1 base short and J 8 bases short, with 14 bases between. CDR3 DNA sequence: TGTGCCTGGAGTGCCTACAGGGAGACCGAAGCTTTCTTT. It is translated as CAWSAYRETEAFF. The variable domain in full, with the rest retrieved from reference TRBV30 and TRBJ1-1, is SQTIHQWPATLVQPVGSPLSLECTVEGTSNPNLYWYRQAAGRGLQLLFYSVGIGQISSEVPQNLSASRPQDRQFILSSKKLLLSDSGFYLCAWSAYRETEAFFGQGTRLTVV.

With respect to this clone: Other nucleotide sequences in the sample specify the same CDR3. The rearrangement joins TRBV5-6 to TRBJ2-5, with D perhaps matching TRBD2 (5 bases). The CDR3 contains 14 residues. In germline, CDR1 is SGHDT, CDR2 YYEEEE. Trimming left V 0 bases short and J 2 bases short, with 8 bases between. CDR3 nucleotides: TGTGCCAGCAGCTTGGCCACGGGGCAAGAGACCCAGTACTTC. It encodes CASSLATGQETQYF.

For this clone: Other DNA sequences in the same sample also yield this CDR3. The chain joins TRBV6-5 to TRBJ1-1; D ambiguous. Trimming stripped 2 bases from V and 5 bases from J, with 9 bases between. CDR1 is MNHEY and CDR2 is SVGAGI in the germline V gene. The CDR3 is 13 residues long. In nucleotides, the CDR3 is TGTGCCAGCAGTTACAGTTGGGGTACTGAAGCTTTCTTT. The encoded protein is CASSYSWGTEAFF.

This chain connects TRBV5-1 to TRBJ2-5; 8 bases are shared with TRBD1. J was trimmed by 4 bases and V by 1 base; bases with no gene match: 6. This CDR3 contains 15 residues. Germline V gives CDR1 SGHRS, CDR2 YFSETQ. The CDR3 DNA sequence: TGCGCCAGCAGCTTGTCCAGGGGGCTGGGAGAGACCCAGTACTTC. Protein sequence: CASSLSRGLGETQYF. The full variable domain, in which reference TRBV5-1 and TRBJ2-5 provide the parts outside the CDR3, is KAGVTQTPRYLIKTRGQQVTLSCSPISGHRSVSWYQQTPGQGLQFLFEYFSETQRNKGNFPGRFSGRQFSNSRSEMNVSTLELGDSALYLCASSLSRGLGETQYFGPGTRLLVL.

This clone was observed a single time. This sample includes further DNA sequences coding for the same CDR3. The chain has TRBV19 and TRBJ2-7; no firm D call. The germline V gene encodes CDR1 LNHDA and CDR2 SQIVND (reference sequence). V was trimmed by 5 bases and J by 2 bases, leaving 10 bases between them. The CDR3 is 13 amino acids. The CDR3 nucleotides are TGTGCCAGTAGTCTCGACCGAGCCTACGAGCAGTACTTC. Translating gives CASSLDRAYEQYF.

V is TRBV29-1 and J is TRBJ1-4, with D uncertain. Germline assignment: CDR1 SQVTM and CDR2 ANQGSEA. The ends were cut back, 6 bases at V and 8 bases at J, with 16 bases in the middle. There are 13 residues in the CDR3. The CDR3 is CSVSNSSWEKLFF. The CDR3, as DNA: TGCAGCGTCTCGAACAGTAGTTGGGAAAAACTGTTTTTT.